These 21 T cell receptor beta chains originate from one sample sequenced in a study of Graves' ophthalmopathy and Graves' hyperthyroidism. From RNA, the CDR3 regions of TCR beta chains were amplified and sequenced. Second-round multiplex PCR came after a first-round RT-PCR that employed HTBI primers. TCRdb re-called the multiplex PCR reads with MiXCR, one entry per CDR3 protein. The profile covers 360,000 or so distinct CDR3 sequences, with around 19% appearing a single time and around 1.6% taken by the ten largest. The source material was peripheral blood. Receptors were obtained from a woman younger than 30 with Graves' ophthalmopathy.

This clonotype appeared many times. V usage is TRBV6-2 or TRBV6-3 and J usage is TRBJ2-7; 10 bases match TRBD2. Germline CDR1 is MNHEY and CDR2 is SVGEGT. The CDR3 extends over 14 amino acids. The junction had 6 bases not matched to a gene; V was cut back by 4 bases and J by 6 bases. The CDR3 region has the DNA TGTGCCAGCAGTTTACTAGCGGGATCGGGCGAGCAGTACTTC. Its protein is CASSLLAGSGEQYF.

There are many counts of this clonotype. This chain joins TRBV28 and TRBJ1-1; D possibly corresponds to TRBD1 (5 bases). Trimming took 7 bases from V and 1 from J, leaving 22 bases between them. CDR1 and CDR2 (germline): MDHEN, SYDVKM. CDR3 length: 17 amino acids. DNA of the CDR3: TGTGCCAGCACCCTCCTGGGGATTGGGGACTGGAACACTGAAGCTTTCTTT. Amino acids: CASTLLGIGDWNTEAFF.

V is TRBV10-3 and J is TRBJ1-6; D unresolved. Germline V CDR1 and CDR2: ENHRY, SYGVKD. CDR3 length equals 13 residues. The CDR3 region is CATLGERSSPLHF. In DNA form, the CDR3 reads TGTGCTACCCTCGGGGAACGGTCATCACCCCTCCACTTT.

This clonotype appeared many times. This chain connects TRBV2 to TRBJ2-5; the D gene is possibly TRBD1 (5 bases). The CDR3 has 13 residues. Germline CDR1 reads SNHLY; CDR2 reads FYNNEI. Trimming shortened V by 6 bases and J by 2 bases, and 10 bases separated the two germline ends. In DNA, the CDR3 is TGTGCCAGCAGATCGGCAGGGCAAGAGACCCAGTACTTC. The encoded protein is CASRSAGQETQYF.

The rearrangement links TRBV4-2 to TRBJ1-5, with a weak D call TRBD1 (6 bases). The V end lost 1 base, the J end lost 3 bases, and 10 bases lay between the germline ends. CDR3 length equals 15 residues. Germline CDR1 is LGHNA and CDR2 is YNFKEQ. The CDR3 protein is CASSQGGQHNQPQHF. The DNA for the CDR3 is TGTGCCAGCAGCCAAGGTGGACAGCACAATCAGCCCCAGCATTTT.

This clonotype was counted at least ten times. The chain couples TRBV10-3 to TRBJ1-5; D gene ambiguous. V shed 7 bases and J shed 0 bases, with 13 bases lying between them. CDR1 is ENHRY and CDR2 is SYGVKD in the germline V gene. This CDR3 is 15 amino acids long. CDR3 loop: CAIKNYGLSNQPQHF. CDR3 nucleotides: TGTGCCATCAAGAACTACGGGCTTAGCAATCAGCCCCAGCATTTT.

This clonotype was found many times. The chain employs TRBV11-2 and TRBJ2-7, with 7 nucleotides matching TRBD1. This CDR3 is 16 amino acids long. CDR1 SGHAT and CDR2 FQNNGV come from the germline V gene. Trimming took 2 bases from V and 1 from J; bases not matched to a gene: 8. The CDR3 loop is CASSLTGQESSYEQYF. As DNA, the CDR3 is TGTGCCAGCAGCTTAACCGGACAGGAATCTTCCTACGAGCAGTACTTC.

This clonotype was observed many times. This sequence joins TRBV28 and TRBJ2-7, with D tentatively TRBD1 or TRBD2 (5 bases each). The ends were cut back, 8 bases at V and 3 bases at J, with 17 bases in the middle. The CDR3 runs to 14 residues. Germline CDR1 and CDR2: MDHEN and SYDVKM. The CDR3 region has the DNA TGTGCCAGCGCACAGCCCGGGACGCTCTACGAGCAGTACTTC. Translation: CASAQPGTLYEQYF.

This clonotype was seen many times. The chain recombines TRBV11-2 with TRBJ1-1; D is unresolved. The ends were cut back, 1 base at V and 7 bases at J, with 7 bases in the middle. Germline V gene sequence: CDR1 SGHAT, CDR2 FQNNGV. CDR3 length equals 12 residues. The CDR3: CASSLASGEAFF. CDR3 bases: TGTGCCAGCAGCTTAGCTAGCGGTGAAGCTTTCTTT.

At least ten counts were recorded for this clonotype. The chain employs TRBV27 and TRBJ1-5, with 8 bases lining up with TRBD1. The germline V gene has CDR1 MNHEY and CDR2 SMNVEV (reference sequence). Trimming cost V 6 bases and J 7 bases; bases outside gene matches: 8. The length of the CDR3 is 14 residues. CDR3 nucleotides: TGTGCCAGCAGAGACAGGGGAGTTGGACAGCCCCAGCATTTT. Its translation is CASRDRGVGQPQHF.

This clonotype was found many times. This may arise from a read error, as a much more abundant clone is one base away. The rearrangement joins TRBV15 to TRBJ2-4; D gene ambiguous. CDR1 is LNHNV and CDR2 is YYDKDF in the germline V gene (reference sequence). The CDR3 length is 13 residues. CDR3 loop: CATSTGPKDIQYF. CDR3 DNA: TGTGCCACCAGCACTGGTCCCAAAGACATTCAGTACTTC.

The gene calls are TRBV15 and TRBJ1-1; D gene unclear. Per germline, CDR1 LNHNV and CDR2 YYDKDF (reference sequence). The CDR3 extends over 13 amino acids. V was shortened by 3 bases and J by 1 base, with 6 bases between the two germline ends. The CDR3 sequence is CATSSLQNTEAFF. CDR3 nucleotide sequence: TGTGCCACCAGCAGTCTCCAGAACACTGAAGCTTTCTTT.

This clonotype came up many times. The rearrangement joins TRBV12-3 or TRBV12-4 to TRBJ2-7, with TRBD1 matching 10 bases. The CDR3 runs to 18 residues. Losses at the gene ends were 8 bases for V and 3 bases for J; bases not matched to a gene: 19. The CDR3 here is CASELWTGGRIPFYEQYF. The CDR3 nucleotides are TGTGCCAGCGAGCTGTGGACAGGGGGAAGAATACCGTTCTACGAGCAGTACTTC.

This clonotype was seen repeatedly, ten times or more. V gene TRBV12-3 or TRBV12-4 combines with J gene TRBJ2-2; 9 bases are shared with TRBD2. V was clipped by 3 bases and J by 6 bases; unmatched bases: 8. This CDR3 contains 16 residues. The DNA of the CDR3 is TGTGCCAGCAGTTTTCCCCTTAGCGGGAGCCCCGGGGAGCTGTTTTTT. It encodes CASSFPLSGSPGELFF.

This clonotype was seen many times. The chain joins TRBV19 to TRBJ1-2; D is perhaps TRBD1 (5 bases). The CDR3 runs to 14 residues. CDR1 and CDR2 from the germline V gene are LNHDA and SQIVND (reference sequence). The V and J ends lost 3 bases and 5 bases respectively, with 13 bases between them. The CDR3 bases are TGTGCCAGTAGTATGAAAGGGGAGCCGTATGGCTACACCTTC. This gives the protein CASSMKGEPYGYTF.

At least ten counts were recorded for this clonotype. The genes are TRBV5-5 and TRBJ1-1; no reliable D call. The CDR3 covers 14 residues. V was shortened by 2 bases and J by 0 bases, with 8 bases between the two germline ends. CDR1 and CDR2 from the germline V gene are SGHKS and YYEKEE (reference sequence). In DNA, the CDR3 is TGTGCCAGCAGCTTTTGGACCCTGAACACTGAAGCTTTCTTT. Protein product: CASSFWTLNTEAFF.

The table lists this clonotype with many counts. This chain connects TRBV6-2 or TRBV6-3 to TRBJ1-1; D remains ambiguous. CDR1 is MNHEY, CDR2 SVGEGT, per germline. This CDR3 comprises 12 residues. V lost 7 bases and J lost 1, with 7 bases in between. The CDR3 sequence: CASNVWNTEAFF. For the CDR3, the DNA is TGTGCCAGCAACGTGTGGAACACTGAAGCTTTCTTT.

This clonotype came up many times. The rearrangement joins TRBV6-2 or TRBV6-3 to TRBJ2-7; D gene unclear. The ends were cut back, 0 bases at V and 5 bases at J, with 17 bases in the middle. From germline, CDR1 is MNHEY and CDR2 SVGEGT. This CDR3 region has 16 residues. The CDR3 is CASSYSIGQRSNEQYF. Here the CDR3 DNA reads TGTGCCAGCAGTTACTCGATTGGGCAACGGTCCAACGAGCAGTACTTC.

This clonotype was detected ten times or more. The CDR3 sequence is CASSFTGDYEQYF. For the CDR3, the DNA is TGTGCCAGCAGCTTCACAGGGGACTACGAGCAGTACTTC. The chain is built from TRBV11-2 and TRBJ2-7; 7 nucleotides match TRBD1. The junction had 2 bases not matched to a gene; V was cut back by 3 bases and J by 3 bases. The germline gives CDR1 SGHAT, CDR2 FQNNGV. The CDR3 contains 13 residues.

The chain carries TRBV7-3 and TRBJ2-5, with D possibly matching TRBD1 (6 bases). Germline CDR1 is SGHTA and CDR2 is FQGTGA. V was pared by 1 base and J by 3 bases, with 12 bases between. The CDR3 covers 15 residues. In DNA form, the CDR3 reads TGTGCCAGCAGCTTAAGGACAGCCAGCGAAGAGACCCAGTACTTC. Translated: CASSLRTASEETQYF.

Many counts were recorded for this clonotype. The V call is TRBV11-2, the J call TRBJ2-7; D is undetermined. This CDR3 has 12 residues. In germline, CDR1 is SGHAT, CDR2 FQNNGV. The ends were cut back, 3 bases at V and 3 bases at J, with 6 bases in the middle. The CDR3 spells CASSLINYEQYF. The CDR3 DNA sequence: TGTGCCAGCAGCTTGATCAACTACGAGCAGTACTTC.